This is a list of T cell receptor beta chains from one sample in a study of blood T cell repertoires in COVID-19. Sequencing used immunoSEQ multiplex PCR; TCRdb keeps in-frame clones, though not all of them. The data hold 190,000 or so clones, with approximately 81% observed a single time. The sequenced sample consisted of PBMCs or T cells enriched from blood (not recorded which). Every receptor here comes from a man in his forties or fifties who had recovered from COVID-19. CDR3s include the opening cysteine and the closing phenylalanine or tryptophan. The D gene is left open where the match is weak. Not all rows give a size; the values are once, few, many and, for expanded clones, a class.

v_call: TRBV7-9; d_call: TRBD1; clone_size: .; j_call: TRBJ2-4; cdr3_aa: CASSSRQGANIQYF; cdr3_nt: TGTGCCAGCAGCTCCCGACAGGGGGCAAACATTCAGTACTTC
v_call: TRBV6-5; d_call: TRBD2; clone_size: .; j_call: TRBJ2-7; cdr3_aa: CATWTSGPYEQYF; cdr3_nt: TGTGCCACTTGGACTAGCGGTCCCTACGAGCAGTACTTC
v_call: TRBV30; d_call: TRBD1; clone_size: .; j_call: TRBJ2-7; cdr3_aa: CAWSFGQVYEQYF; cdr3_nt: TGTGCCTGGAGTTTTGGACAGGTCTACGAGCAGTACTTC
v_call: TRBV7-6; d_call: .; clone_size: .; j_call: TRBJ2-3; cdr3_aa: CASSLLSQYTDTQYF; cdr3_nt: TGTGCCAGCAGCTTATTGTCACAGTACACAGATACGCAGTATTTT
v_call: TRBV11-2; d_call: .; clone_size: .; j_call: TRBJ1-2; cdr3_aa: CASSLGMTSGGYTF; cdr3_nt: TGTGCCAGCAGCTTAGGAATGACCTCCGGGGGCTACACCTTC
v_call: TRBV4-1; d_call: TRBD2; clone_size: once; j_call: TRBJ2-7; cdr3_aa: CASSPTPGTSGSWVYEQYF; cdr3_nt: TGCGCCAGCAGCCCGACGCCTGGGACTAGCGGGAGCTGGGTCTACGAGCAGTACTTC
v_call: TRBV11-2; d_call: .; clone_size: .; j_call: TRBJ2-3; cdr3_aa: CASSLVGVPGQNTDTQYF; cdr3_nt: TGTGCCAGCAGCTTAGTGGGGGTCCCCGGACAGAACACAGATACGCAGTATTTT
v_call: TRBV6-4; d_call: TRBD2; clone_size: medium-sized; j_call: TRBJ2-3; cdr3_aa: CASSDGTSGTDTQYF; cdr3_nt: TGTGCCAGCAGTGACGGGACTAGCGGAACAGATACGCAGTATTTT
v_call: TRBV19; d_call: .; clone_size: .; j_call: TRBJ2-7; cdr3_aa: CASSPRVDYEQYF; cdr3_nt: TGTGCCAGTAGTCCCCGGGTAGATTACGAGCAGTACTTC
v_call: TRBV19; d_call: .; clone_size: once; j_call: TRBJ1-5; cdr3_aa: CASSSGDPWSNQPQHF; cdr3_nt: TGTGCCAGTAGTAGCGGGGACCCTTGGAGCAATCAGCCCCAGCATTTT
v_call: TRBV15; d_call: TRBD1; clone_size: .; j_call: TRBJ2-6; cdr3_aa: CATSISGGLGSGANVLTF; cdr3_nt: TGTGCCACCAGCATATCAGGGGGCCTCGGCTCTGGGGCCAACGTCCTGACTTTC
v_call: TRBV24-1; d_call: .; clone_size: .; j_call: TRBJ2-7; cdr3_aa: CATSDSGGGEEQYF; cdr3_nt: TGTGCCACCAGTGATTCAGGGGGAGGTGAGGAGCAGTACTTC
v_call: TRBV2; d_call: TRBD1; clone_size: once; j_call: TRBJ2-2; cdr3_aa: CASSRQGPGELFF; cdr3_nt: TGTGCCAGCAGTAGACAGGGACCCGGGGAGCTGTTTTTT
v_call: TRBV14; d_call: .; clone_size: .; j_call: TRBJ2-1; cdr3_aa: CASSRDPAGPNEQFF; cdr3_nt: TGTGCCAGCAGCCGAGACCCTGCGGGACCCAATGAGCAGTTCTTC
v_call: TRBV6-6; d_call: TRBD2; clone_size: once; j_call: TRBJ2-6; cdr3_aa: CASSGGYSGANVLTF; cdr3_nt: TGTGCCAGCAGCGGGGGGTACTCGGGGGCCAACGTCCTGACTTTC
v_call: TRBV5-6; d_call: TRBD1; clone_size: .; j_call: TRBJ2-1; cdr3_aa: CASSFPGQGKYNEQFF; cdr3_nt: TGTGCCAGCAGCTTCCCGGGACAGGGAAAGTACAATGAGCAGTTCTTC
v_call: TRBV7-8; d_call: TRBD2; clone_size: .; j_call: TRBJ2-1; cdr3_aa: CASSFIVSGLAGDRGNEQFF; cdr3_nt: TGTGCCAGCAGCTTCATTGTTTCGGGCCTAGCGGGAGATCGGGGGAATGAGCAGTTCTTC
v_call: TRBV6-4; d_call: .; clone_size: many; j_call: TRBJ2-3; cdr3_aa: CASSEGDNTDTQYF; cdr3_nt: TGTGCCAGCAGTGAGGGAGACAACACAGATACGCAGTATTTT
v_call: TRBV3-1/TRBV3-2; d_call: .; clone_size: .; j_call: TRBJ1-2; cdr3_aa: CASSLGGRLMFYGYTF; cdr3_nt: TGTGCCAGCAGCCTTGGGGGCAGGCTTATGTTTTATGGCTACACCTTC
v_call: TRBV18; d_call: .; clone_size: .; j_call: TRBJ2-7; cdr3_aa: CASSPNPGGNHEQYF; cdr3_nt: TGTGCCAGCTCCCCTAACCCGGGGGGCAATCACGAGCAGTACTTC
v_call: TRBV21-1; d_call: .; clone_size: few; j_call: TRBJ2-7; cdr3_aa: CASSTRTEPYEQYF; cdr3_nt: TGTGCCAGCAGCACAAGGACAGAACCCTACGAGCAGTACTTC
v_call: TRBV29-1; d_call: TRBD2; clone_size: .; j_call: TRBJ2-7; cdr3_aa: CSVEGGSSGDYEQYF; cdr3_nt: TGCAGCGTTGAGGGTGGTAGTAGCGGGGACTACGAGCAGTACTTC
v_call: TRBV6-2/TRBV6-3; d_call: TRBD1; clone_size: .; j_call: TRBJ1-6; cdr3_aa: CASSYLGQGHSPLHF; cdr3_nt: TGTGCCAGCAGTTACCTGGGACAGGGACACTCACCCCTCCACTTT
v_call: TRBV18; d_call: .; clone_size: once; j_call: TRBJ2-7; cdr3_aa: CASSPPGALSSYEQYF; cdr3_nt: TGTGCCAGCTCACCACCAGGAGCGCTTAGCTCCTACGAGCAGTACTTC
v_call: TRBV5-1; d_call: .; clone_size: .; j_call: TRBJ2-5; cdr3_aa: CASSWSLAEETQYF; cdr3_nt: TGCGCCAGCAGCTGGTCCTTAGCAGAAGAGACCCAGTACTTC
v_call: TRBV4-2; d_call: .; clone_size: .; j_call: TRBJ2-7; cdr3_aa: CASSQSPAAGPRDEQYF; cdr3_nt: TGTGCCAGCAGCCAAAGCCCTGCGGCGGGCCCTAGGGACGAGCAGTACTTC
v_call: TRBV2; d_call: TRBD1; clone_size: .; j_call: TRBJ2-5; cdr3_aa: CASSEWGQAVETQYF; cdr3_nt: TGTGCCAGCAGTGAATGGGGACAGGCGGTAGAGACCCAGTACTTC
v_call: TRBV5-1; d_call: TRBD2; clone_size: .; j_call: TRBJ2-1; cdr3_aa: CASSLASGTFEQFF; cdr3_nt: TGCGCCAGCAGCTTGGCTAGCGGGACGTTCGAGCAGTTCTTC
v_call: TRBV4-3; d_call: .; clone_size: .; j_call: TRBJ2-7; cdr3_aa: CASSQEGGMYEQYF; cdr3_nt: TGCGCCAGCAGCCAAGAGGGCGGGATGTACGAGCAGTACTTC
v_call: TRBV24-1; d_call: .; clone_size: few; j_call: TRBJ1-2; cdr3_aa: CATGPLGDKTINYGYTF; cdr3_nt: TGTGCCACCGGACCACTTGGGGACAAGACTATTAACTATGGCTACACCTTC
v_call: TRBV9; d_call: .; clone_size: .; j_call: TRBJ1-1; cdr3_aa: CASSWTDTNTEAFF; cdr3_nt: TGTGCCAGCAGTTGGACGGACACGAACACTGAAGCTTTCTTT
v_call: TRBV10-3; d_call: TRBD2; clone_size: .; j_call: TRBJ2-3; cdr3_aa: CAISEGLAGGTDTQYF; cdr3_nt: TGTGCCATCAGTGAAGGACTAGCGGGAGGCACAGATACGCAGTATTTT
v_call: TRBV30; d_call: .; clone_size: .; j_call: TRBJ1-1; cdr3_aa: CAWSFGRTEAFF; cdr3_nt: TGTGCCTGGAGTTTTGGGAGAACTGAAGCTTTCTTT
v_call: TRBV7-2; d_call: TRBD1; clone_size: .; j_call: TRBJ1-2; cdr3_aa: CASSLGGTGRRTNYGYTF; cdr3_nt: TGTGCCAGCAGCTTAGGCGGGACAGGGAGGCGTACTAACTATGGCTACACCTTC
v_call: TRBV2; d_call: TRBD1; clone_size: .; j_call: TRBJ2-1; cdr3_aa: CAGSGTGENEQFF; cdr3_nt: TGTGCCGGAAGCGGGACAGGGGAGAATGAGCAGTTCTTC
v_call: TRBV11-3; d_call: TRBD1; clone_size: .; j_call: TRBJ1-1; cdr3_aa: CASSKTGGNTEAFF; cdr3_nt: TGTGCCAGCAGCAAGACAGGGGGGAACACTGAAGCTTTCTTT
v_call: TRBV3-1/TRBV3-2; d_call: .; clone_size: few; j_call: TRBJ1-1; cdr3_aa: CASSEGDTEYTEAFF; cdr3_nt: TGTGCCAGCAGCGAAGGGGACACCGAATACACTGAAGCTTTCTTT
v_call: TRBV30; d_call: .; clone_size: once; j_call: TRBJ2-7; cdr3_aa: CAWNGLSYEQYF; cdr3_nt: TGTGCCTGGAATGGCCTCTCCTACGAGCAGTACTTC
v_call: TRBV28; d_call: .; clone_size: once; j_call: TRBJ2-6; cdr3_aa: CASRQSGNAVSGANVLTF; cdr3_nt: TGTGCCAGCAGACAATCAGGGAACGCCGTCTCTGGGGCCAACGTCCTGACTTTC
v_call: TRBV24-1; d_call: TRBD2; clone_size: .; j_call: TRBJ2-1; cdr3_aa: CATSGHGGAGGYNEQFF; cdr3_nt: TGTGCCACCAGTGGGCACGGGGGAGCGGGAGGGTACAATGAGCAGTTCTTC
v_call: TRBV30; d_call: TRBD2; clone_size: once; j_call: TRBJ2-7; cdr3_aa: CAVDSLAELYEQYF; cdr3_nt: TGTGCCGTGGACTCCCTAGCGGAGCTCTACGAGCAGTACTTC
v_call: TRBV11-2; d_call: .; clone_size: .; j_call: TRBJ2-2; cdr3_aa: CASSLVVNTGELFF; cdr3_nt: TGTGCCAGCAGCTTAGTAGTGAACACCGGGGAGCTGTTTTTT
v_call: TRBV4-3; d_call: .; clone_size: .; j_call: TRBJ1-1; cdr3_aa: CASSQTGGGVTEAFF; cdr3_nt: TGCGCCAGCAGCCAGACCGGCGGGGGTGTCACTGAAGCTTTCTTT
v_call: TRBV9; d_call: .; clone_size: .; j_call: TRBJ1-1; cdr3_aa: CASSPSGGATEAFF; cdr3_nt: TGTGCCAGCAGCCCTAGTGGGGGGGCGACTGAAGCTTTCTTT
v_call: TRBV7-9; d_call: TRBD1; clone_size: .; j_call: TRBJ1-1; cdr3_aa: CASSKGTGLNTEAFF; cdr3_nt: TGTGCCAGCAGCAAAGGGACAGGATTGAACACTGAAGCTTTCTTT
v_call: TRBV6-5; d_call: .; clone_size: .; j_call: TRBJ2-7; cdr3_aa: CASSYGGSVYEQYF; cdr3_nt: TGTGCCAGCAGTTACGGGGGGAGTGTGTACGAGCAGTACTTC
v_call: TRBV28; d_call: .; clone_size: .; j_call: TRBJ2-6; cdr3_aa: CASSLYRVDPGANVLTF; cdr3_nt: TGTGCCAGCAGTTTATACAGGGTGGATCCTGGGGCCAACGTCCTGACTTTC
v_call: TRBV7-3; d_call: TRBD2; clone_size: .; j_call: TRBJ2-7; cdr3_aa: CASSILAGASYEQYF; cdr3_nt: TGTGCCAGCAGCATTCTAGCGGGAGCTTCTTACGAGCAGTACTTC
v_call: TRBV28; d_call: .; clone_size: .; j_call: TRBJ1-1; cdr3_aa: CASSFRVNTEAFF; cdr3_nt: TGTGCCAGCAGTTTTAGAGTGAACACTGAAGCTTTCTTT
v_call: TRBV19; d_call: TRBD2; clone_size: .; j_call: TRBJ2-7; cdr3_aa: CASSIGGVNEQYF; cdr3_nt: TGTGCCAGTAGTATCGGGGGGGTGAACGAGCAGTACTTC
v_call: TRBV5-1; d_call: .; clone_size: .; j_call: TRBJ2-1; cdr3_aa: CASSTGSWSYNEQFF; cdr3_nt: TGCGCCAGCAGCACCGGGAGTTGGTCCTACAATGAGCAGTTCTTC
v_call: TRBV30; d_call: TRBD1; clone_size: few; j_call: TRBJ1-4; cdr3_aa: CAWSGGTGNEKLFF; cdr3_nt: TGTGCCTGGAGTGGGGGGACAGGGAATGAAAAACTGTTTTTT
v_call: TRBV19; d_call: TRBD1; clone_size: .; j_call: TRBJ1-5; cdr3_aa: CASSIYRQGDQPQHF; cdr3_nt: TGTGCCAGTAGTATTTATCGACAGGGAGATCAGCCCCAGCATTTT